This entry describes one TCR beta chain. Some clones are missing from TCRdb's copy, which holds only in-frame ones; the method was immunoSEQ multiplex PCR. The sample lists just over 650,000 clones, more than 80% occurring once. The CDR3 length is 15 residues. Losses at the gene ends were 4 bases for V and 7 bases for J; bases not matched to a gene: 12. Per the germline V gene, CDR1 is SNHLY and CDR2 is FYNNEI. This sample is part of a study of blood T cell repertoires in COVID-19. The V and J genes are TRBV2 and TRBJ2-7; 8 positions match TRBD2. This sequence originates from a woman aged 18-30 years with acute or convalescent COVID-19. The sequencing sample was made of peripheral blood. The CDR3 sequence: CASSGGAGASREQYF. CDR3 sequence (DNA): TGTGCCAGCAGTGGTGGAGCGGGGGCCTCTCGGGAGCAGTACTTC. Drawing the rest from reference TRBV2 and TRBJ2-7, the complete variable domain is EPEVTQTPSHQVTQMGQEVILRCVPISNHLYFYWYRQILGQKVEFLVSFYNNEISEKSEIFDDQFSVERPDGSNFTLKIRSTKLEDSAMYFCASSGGAGASREQYFGPGTRLTVT.